This T cell receptor beta chain originates from a study of cytomegalovirus exposure and HLA in healthy donors. The study's findings and limits: Cytomegalovirus status was reportedly diagnosed by the classifier with high specificity and sensitivity. Subsequent analysis of the 95 to 150 validation repertoires found a tendency for first-cohort TCR clusters to co-occur.

This table comes from immunoSEQ multiplex PCR, and its TCRdb copy is limited to in-frame clones, with some not included. The table has about 83,000 clones, about 96% seen once. Comments on this clone: Its antigen is as yet unknown.

The receptor was derived from a woman between 18 and 29 years old in good health and CMV-seronegative. Material: PBMCs.

The CDR3 loop reads CSVDLTSISYNEQFF. DNA for the CDR3: TGCAGCGTTGACTTAACTAGCATATCCTACAATGAGCAGTTCTTC. The gene calls are TRBV29-1 and TRBJ2-1; TRBD2 might be the D (6 bases). CDR3 length: 15 amino acids. Per germline, CDR1 SQVTM and CDR2 ANQGSEA. Trimming stripped 3 bases from V and 1 base from J, with 13 bases between.